This T cell receptor beta chain was found in a study of identical twins. The study, taken as a whole, reports: The abundant beta clonotypes from cord blood had fewer insertions, and memory repertoires had none of this. Zero-insertion analyses might be partly confounded by invariant T cells like MAIT and iNKT.

A universal primer binding site was introduced by template switching. The final cDNA contained unique molecular identifiers. TCRdb reanalysed the 5' RACE reads using MiXCR and keeps one entry per CDR3 protein. The top ten clones hold 0.98% of a sample with about 700,000 distinct CDR3 sequences, roughly 8% of them seen once. This clonotype was observed a handful of times. Its antigen remains unknown. V shed 2 bases and J shed 6 bases, with 14 bases lying between them. The germline gives CDR1 MNHEY, CDR2 SMNVEV (reference sequence). This CDR3 has 15 amino acids. These same data were also listed under a study on yellow fever vaccine responses in identical twins.

Source material: PBMCs. The V gene is TRBV27, the J gene TRBJ2-1; the D gene is possibly TRBD2 (7 bases). This receptor was obtained from a woman younger than 35 in good health. CDR3 residues: CASSLRGGAVNEQFF. The CDR3 DNA follows: TGTGCCAGCAGTTTAAGAGGGGGGGCCGTCAATGAGCAGTTCTTC.